The source of this T cell receptor beta chain is a study of Graves' ophthalmopathy and Graves' hyperthyroidism. The authors amplified TCR beta CDR3 regions, and they did so from RNA transcripts for repertoire sequencing. HTBI-primed first-round RT-PCR preceded second-round multiplex PCR. TCRdb independently ran MiXCR on the multiplex PCR reads; one entry per CDR3 protein. The table has some 1.1 million distinct CDR3 sequences, roughly 35% seen once. Other autoimmune diseases, uncontrolled infections, pregnancy and lactation each led to patient exclusion. Overall study findings and caveats: A 13-signature model separated ophthalmopathy from stable hyperthyroidism, reaching approximately 88% sensitivity and less than 83% specificity cross-validated. Detection in blood was also observed for most expanded thyroid clonotypes above 0.001 frequency. As the model predicted ophthalmopathy progression, it achieved a sensitivity of 55% to 71% and a specificity of approximately 72%.

This clonotype was counted at least ten times. Its target is unknown. The TCR was taken from an adult man with Graves' hyperthyroidism. The sample taken for sequencing was peripheral blood or thyroid tissue (not recorded which).

The CDR3 region has the DNA TGTGCCAGCAGTTTTGATCAGCCCCAGCATTTT. Translated, it gives CASSFDQPQHF. This chain joins TRBV6-1 and TRBJ1-5; D remains ambiguous. Germline lookup yields CDR1 MNHNS and CDR2 SASEGT. The CDR3 loop spans 11 amino acids. Trimming took off 5 bases at V and 5 bases at J, with 4 bases between the two ends.